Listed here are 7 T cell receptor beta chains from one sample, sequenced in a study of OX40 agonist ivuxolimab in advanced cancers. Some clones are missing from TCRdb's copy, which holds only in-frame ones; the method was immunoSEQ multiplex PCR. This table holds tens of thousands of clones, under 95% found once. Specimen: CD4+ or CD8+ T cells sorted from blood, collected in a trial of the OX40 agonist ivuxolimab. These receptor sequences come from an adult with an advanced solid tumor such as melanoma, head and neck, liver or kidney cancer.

Here the CDR3 reads CASSFGGMNTEAFF. In nucleotides, the CDR3 is TGCGCCAGCAGCTTTGGAGGGATGAACACTGAAGCTTTCTTT. V is TRBV5-1 and J is TRBJ1-1; no reliable D call. The CDR3 covers 14 residues. Germline V gene data show CDR1 as SGHRS and CDR2 as YFSETQ. V was cut by 2 bases and J by 0 bases, with 8 bases left in between.

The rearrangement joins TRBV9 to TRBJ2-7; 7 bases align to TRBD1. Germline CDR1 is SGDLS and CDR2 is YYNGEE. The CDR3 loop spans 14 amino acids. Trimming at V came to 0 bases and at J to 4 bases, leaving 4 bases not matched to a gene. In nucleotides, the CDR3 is TGTGCCAGCAGCGTAGGGGACAGTGGGTACGAGCAGTACTTC. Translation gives CASSVGDSGYEQYF. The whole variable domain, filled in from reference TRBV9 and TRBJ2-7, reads DSGVTQTPKHLITATGQRVTLRCSPRSGDLSVYWYQQSLDQGLQFLIQYYNGEERAKGNILERFSAQQFPDLHSELNLSSLELGDSALYFCASSVGDSGYEQYFGPGTRLTVT.

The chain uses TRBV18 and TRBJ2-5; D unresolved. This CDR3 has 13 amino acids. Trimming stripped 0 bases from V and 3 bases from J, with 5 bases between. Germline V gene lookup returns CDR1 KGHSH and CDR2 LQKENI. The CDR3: CASSPPGKETQYF. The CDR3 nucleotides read TGTGCCAGCTCACCACCGGGGAAAGAGACCCAGTACTTC.

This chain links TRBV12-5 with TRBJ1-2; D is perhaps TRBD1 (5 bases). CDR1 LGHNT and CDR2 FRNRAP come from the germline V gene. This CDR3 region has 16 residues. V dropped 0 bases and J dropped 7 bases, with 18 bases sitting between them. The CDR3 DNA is TGTGCTAGTGGTTTGGTAAGGGGATTAACGACAGTTGGCTACACCTTC. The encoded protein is CASGLVRGLTTVGYTF.

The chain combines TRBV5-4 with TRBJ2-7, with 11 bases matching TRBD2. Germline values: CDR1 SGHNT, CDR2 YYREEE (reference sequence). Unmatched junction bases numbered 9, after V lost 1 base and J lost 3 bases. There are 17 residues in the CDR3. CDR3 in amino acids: CASSLIGLAGGHYEQYF. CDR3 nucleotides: TGTGCCAGCAGCTTGATTGGTCTAGCGGGGGGACACTACGAGCAGTACTTC.

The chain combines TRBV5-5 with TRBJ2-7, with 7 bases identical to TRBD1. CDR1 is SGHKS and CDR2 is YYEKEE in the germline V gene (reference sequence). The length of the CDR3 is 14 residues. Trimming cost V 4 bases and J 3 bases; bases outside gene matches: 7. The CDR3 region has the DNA TGTGCCAGCAGCGGAGGACAGGTCGTCTACGAGCAGTACTTC. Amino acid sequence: CASSGGQVVYEQYF.

The CDR3 region has the DNA TGTGCCAGCAGTTACTCGAACCTAGCGGGCTACGAGCAGTACTTC. Protein: CASSYSNLAGYEQYF. The chain employs TRBV6-6 and TRBJ2-7; 8 bases line up with TRBD2. CDR1 is MNHNY and CDR2 is SVGAGI in the germline V gene (reference sequence). V lost 0 bases, J lost 3 bases, and 4 bases stayed unmatched. This CDR3 spans 15 amino acids.